This TCR beta chain is drawn from a study of OX40 agonist ivuxolimab in advanced cancers. Looking at the study overall: Treatment received earlier with anti-PD-1, anti-PD-L1 or anti-CTLA-4 agents was allowed, and roughly 40% had some. Study results and limitations: Antigens targeted by the expanded peripheral T cells were not determined.

Notes on this clone: Its antigen is as yet unknown.

Assay: immunoSEQ multiplex PCR; the TCRdb copy retains only in-frame clones and omits some. This repertoire shows some 26,000 clones, around four fifths found once; its top ten account for less than 30%. There are 16 residues in the CDR3. The germline gives CDR1 WSHSY, CDR2 SAAADI. The V end lost 6 bases, the J end lost 0 bases, and 18 bases lay between the germline ends. The material was CD4+ or CD8+ T cells sorted from blood, obtained in a trial of the OX40 agonist ivuxolimab. The receptor was isolated from an adult with an advanced solid tumor such as melanoma, head and neck, liver or kidney cancer. The chain carries TRBV10-2 and TRBJ2-7; tentative D call: TRBD2 (6 bases). Here the CDR3 reads CASSGAGSNLSYEQYF. DNA for the CDR3: TGCGCCAGCAGCGGGGCGGGGTCCAACCTCTCCTACGAGCAGTACTTC.